Each of the 7 T cell receptor beta chains below was sequenced from the same sample in a study of cytomegalovirus exposure and HLA in healthy donors. PCR used 60 Vbeta primers and 13 Jbeta primers. Using immunoSEQ multiplex PCR, the repertoire was profiled, and TCRdb retains in-frame clones only, with some absent. The table includes tens of thousands of clones, 75% to 80% detected once. The sequenced sample was PBMCs. The receptors here all came from a man between 18 and 29 years old in good health and CMV-seronegative.

The rearrangement joins TRBV13 to TRBJ2-7; D may be TRBD2 (5 bases). Trimming shortened V by 5 bases and J by 5 bases, and 13 bases separated the two germline ends. The CDR3 length is 13 residues. CDR1 is PRHDT and CDR2 is FYEKMQ in the germline V gene (reference sequence). The CDR3 nucleotides read TGTGCCAGCAGCCATCGTTCGGGGAACGAGCAGTACTTC. Its translation is CASSHRSGNEQYF.

The chain combines TRBV5-1 with TRBJ2-3; 13 bases match TRBD2. Germline CDR1 SGHRS, CDR2 YFSETQ. The CDR3 has 17 residues. The V segment lost 6 bases and the J segment 2 bases; nucleotides outside the gene matches: 9. The CDR3 spells CASTSSGTSGNTDTQYF. In DNA, the CDR3 is TGCGCCAGCACCTCAAGCGGGACTAGCGGGAACACAGATACGCAGTATTTT. The entire variable domain, with the rest obtained from reference TRBV5-1 and TRBJ2-3, is as follows: KAGVTQTPRYLIKTRGQQVTLSCSPISGHRSVSWYQQTPGQGLQFLFEYFSETQRNKGNFPGRFSGRQFSNSRSEMNVSTLELGDSALYLCASTSSGTSGNTDTQYFGPGTRLTVL.

V is TRBV5-6 and J is TRBJ2-7; possibly TRBD2 for D (6 bases). Germline V gene sequence: CDR1 SGHDT, CDR2 YYEEEE. Trimming left V 0 bases short and J 2 bases short, with 9 bases between. The CDR3 contains 14 residues. The CDR3: CASSLGLGPYEQYV. The CDR3 DNA is TGTGCCAGCAGCTTGGGACTAGGTCCCTACGAGCAGTACGTC.

The chain links TRBV27 to TRBJ1-1; TRBD1 is a possible D gene (5 bases). The CDR3 spans 16 residues. V was clipped by 6 bases and J by 1 base, with 18 bases between them. Germline V CDR1 and CDR2: MNHEY, SMNVEV (reference sequence). CDR3 residues: CASSLGWRQTNTEAFF. CDR3 bases: TGTGCCAGCAGCCTTGGCTGGAGACAGACGAACACTGAAGCTTTCTTT.

This clone was recorded only once. The rearrangement joins TRBV5-1 to TRBJ2-1, with D possibly TRBD1 on 5 matching bases. CDR1 is SGHRS and CDR2 is YFSETQ in the germline V gene. Trimming pared 6 bases from V and 3 bases from J, leaving 16 bases between. This CDR3 spans 15 amino acids. As DNA, the CDR3 is TGCGCCAGCACCTCACTCAGGGTAAACTACAATGAGCAGTTCTTC. This codes for CASTSLRVNYNEQFF.

There are a few counts of this clone. The chain links TRBV5-1 to TRBJ2-1; 7 bases are shared with TRBD1. The CDR3 loop spans 13 amino acids. The ends lost 0 bases at V and 14 bases at J; junction bases unmatched: 8. Germline-derived CDR1 and CDR2 are SGHRS and YFSETQ. CDR3 sequence (DNA): TGCGCCAGCAGCTTGGGGGTACAGGGGCAGGAGTTCTTC. This gives the protein CASSLGVQGQEFF.

The CDR3: CASRSGQGGQPQHF. The CDR3 nucleotides are TGTGCCAGCAGGTCAGGACAGGGTGGGCAGCCCCAGCATTTT. This sequence joins TRBV6-1 and TRBJ1-5, with TRBD1 identical over 8 bases. This CDR3 comprises 14 residues. J lost 7 bases, V lost 6 bases, and 8 bases had no gene match. The germline V gene has CDR1 MNHNS and CDR2 SASEGT.